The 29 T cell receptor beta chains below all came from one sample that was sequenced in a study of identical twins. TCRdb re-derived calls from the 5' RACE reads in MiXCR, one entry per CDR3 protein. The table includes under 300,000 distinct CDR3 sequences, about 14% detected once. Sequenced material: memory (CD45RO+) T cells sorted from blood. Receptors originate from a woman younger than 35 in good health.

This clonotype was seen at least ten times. The CDR3 spells CASSIASAYNEQFF. DNA of the CDR3: TGTGCCAGCAGCATCGCTAGCGCCTACAATGAGCAGTTCTTC. V is TRBV12-3 or TRBV12-4 and J is TRBJ2-1; tentative D call: TRBD2 (6 bases). V dropped 6 bases and J dropped 2 bases, with 11 bases sitting between them. This CDR3 has 14 amino acids.

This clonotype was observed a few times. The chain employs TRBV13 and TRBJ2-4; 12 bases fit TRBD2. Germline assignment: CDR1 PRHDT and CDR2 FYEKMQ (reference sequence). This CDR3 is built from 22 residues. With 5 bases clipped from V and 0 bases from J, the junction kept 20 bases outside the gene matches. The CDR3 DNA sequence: TGTGCCAGCAGCCTCCCAACACGAGGACTAGCGGGGTTTCGACTAGCCAAAAACATTCAGTACTTC. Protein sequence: CASSLPTRGLAGFRLAKNIQYF.

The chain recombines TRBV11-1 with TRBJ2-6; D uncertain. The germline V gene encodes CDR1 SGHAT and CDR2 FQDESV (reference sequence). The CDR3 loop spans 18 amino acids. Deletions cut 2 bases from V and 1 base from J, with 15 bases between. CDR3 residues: CASSLRARFPSGANVLTF. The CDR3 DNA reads TGTGCCAGCAGCTTACGGGCCAGGTTTCCTTCTGGGGCCAACGTCCTGACTTTC.

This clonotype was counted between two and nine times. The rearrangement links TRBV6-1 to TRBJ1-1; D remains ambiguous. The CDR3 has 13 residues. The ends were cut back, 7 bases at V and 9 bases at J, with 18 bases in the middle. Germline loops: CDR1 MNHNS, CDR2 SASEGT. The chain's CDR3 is CASKSSAEEKAFF. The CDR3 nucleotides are TGTGCCAGCAAAAGTTCAGCCGAGGAGAAAGCTTTCTTT.

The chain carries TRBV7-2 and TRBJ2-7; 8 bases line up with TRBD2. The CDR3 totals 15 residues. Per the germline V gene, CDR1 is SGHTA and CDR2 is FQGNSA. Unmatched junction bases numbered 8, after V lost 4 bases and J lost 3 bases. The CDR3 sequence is CASSSRAGANYEQYF. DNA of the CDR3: TGTGCCAGCAGCTCAAGAGCGGGAGCGAACTACGAGCAGTACTTC.

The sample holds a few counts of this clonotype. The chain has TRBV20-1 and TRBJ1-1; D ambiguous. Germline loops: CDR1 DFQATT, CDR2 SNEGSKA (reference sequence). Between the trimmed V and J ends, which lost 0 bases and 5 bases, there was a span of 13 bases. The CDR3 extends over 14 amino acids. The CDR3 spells CSARDPGGGTEAFF. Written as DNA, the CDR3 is TGCAGTGCTAGAGATCCGGGAGGAGGAACTGAAGCTTTCTTT.

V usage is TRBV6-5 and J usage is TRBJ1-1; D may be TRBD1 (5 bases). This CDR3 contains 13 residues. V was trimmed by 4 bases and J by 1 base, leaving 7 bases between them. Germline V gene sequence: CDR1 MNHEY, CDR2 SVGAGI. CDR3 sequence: CASSFTGNTEAFF. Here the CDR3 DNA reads TGTGCCAGCAGTTTCACAGGGAACACTGAAGCTTTCTTT.

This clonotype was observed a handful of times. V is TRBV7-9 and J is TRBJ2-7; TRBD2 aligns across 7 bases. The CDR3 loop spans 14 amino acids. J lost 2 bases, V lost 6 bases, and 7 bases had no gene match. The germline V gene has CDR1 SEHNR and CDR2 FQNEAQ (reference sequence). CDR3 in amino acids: CASSLTSRPYEQYF. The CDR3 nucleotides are TGTGCCAGCAGTTTGACTAGCAGACCCTACGAGCAGTACTTC.

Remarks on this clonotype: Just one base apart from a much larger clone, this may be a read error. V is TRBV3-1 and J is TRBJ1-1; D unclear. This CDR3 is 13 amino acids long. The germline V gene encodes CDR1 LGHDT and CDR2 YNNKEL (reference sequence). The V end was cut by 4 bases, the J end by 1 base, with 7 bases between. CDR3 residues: CASSPQSNTEAFF. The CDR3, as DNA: TGTGCCAGCAGCCCCCAGTCGAACACTGAAGCTTTCTTT.

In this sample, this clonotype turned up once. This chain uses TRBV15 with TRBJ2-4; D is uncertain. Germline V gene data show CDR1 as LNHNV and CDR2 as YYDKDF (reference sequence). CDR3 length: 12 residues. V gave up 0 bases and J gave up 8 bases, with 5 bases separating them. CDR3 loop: CATSRDGDIQYF. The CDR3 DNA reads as TGTGCCACCAGCAGAGATGGGGACATTCAGTACTTC.

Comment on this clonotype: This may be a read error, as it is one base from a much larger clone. The CDR3: CASSLKSSYEQYF. CDR3 nucleotides: TGTGCCAGCAGCTTAAAATCCTCCTACGAGCAGTACTTC. This chain connects TRBV7-2 to TRBJ2-7, with no clear D. This CDR3 comprises 13 residues. Germline-derived CDR1 and CDR2 are SGHTA and FQGNSA. V was trimmed by 2 bases and J by 0 bases, leaving 5 bases between them.

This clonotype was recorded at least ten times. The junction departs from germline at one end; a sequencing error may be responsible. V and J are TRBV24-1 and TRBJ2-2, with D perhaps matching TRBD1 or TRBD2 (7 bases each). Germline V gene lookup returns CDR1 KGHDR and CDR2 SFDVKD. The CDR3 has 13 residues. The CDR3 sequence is CASGGGDTGELFF. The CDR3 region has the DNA TGCGCTTCAGGGGGAGGGGACACCGGGGAGCTGTTTTTT.

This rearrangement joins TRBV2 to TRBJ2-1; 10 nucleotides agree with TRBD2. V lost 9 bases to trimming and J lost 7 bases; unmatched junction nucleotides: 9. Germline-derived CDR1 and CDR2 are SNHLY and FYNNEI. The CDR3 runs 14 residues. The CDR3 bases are TGTGCCAGGGCTGAGCTAGCGGGGGCGAATGAGCAGTTCTTC. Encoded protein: CARAELAGANEQFF.

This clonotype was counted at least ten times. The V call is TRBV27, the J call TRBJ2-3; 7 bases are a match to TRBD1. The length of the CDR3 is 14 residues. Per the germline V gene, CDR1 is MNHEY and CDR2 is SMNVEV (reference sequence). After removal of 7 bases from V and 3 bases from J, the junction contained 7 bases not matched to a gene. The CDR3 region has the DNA TGTGCCAGCAATCGACAGGGTAATACAGATACGCAGTATTTT. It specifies CASNRQGNTDTQYF.

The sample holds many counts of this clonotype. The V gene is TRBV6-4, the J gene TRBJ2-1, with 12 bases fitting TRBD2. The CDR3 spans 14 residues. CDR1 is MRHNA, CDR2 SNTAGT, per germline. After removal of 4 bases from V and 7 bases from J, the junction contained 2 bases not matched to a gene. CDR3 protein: CASSGLAGGNEQFF. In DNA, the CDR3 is TGTGCCAGCAGTGGTCTAGCGGGGGGGAATGAGCAGTTCTTC.

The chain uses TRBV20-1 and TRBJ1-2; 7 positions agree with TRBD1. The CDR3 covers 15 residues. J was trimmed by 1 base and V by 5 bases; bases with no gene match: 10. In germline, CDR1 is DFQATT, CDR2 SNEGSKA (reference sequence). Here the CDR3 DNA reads TGCAGTGCTCCGCCTCGGACAGGCCTTAACTATGGCTACACCTTC. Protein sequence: CSAPPRTGLNYGYTF.

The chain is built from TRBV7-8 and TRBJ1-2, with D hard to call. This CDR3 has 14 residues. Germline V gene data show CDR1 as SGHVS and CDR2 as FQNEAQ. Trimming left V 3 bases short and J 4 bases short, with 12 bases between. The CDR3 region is CASSLHGQSYGYTF. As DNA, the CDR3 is TGTGCCAGCAGCTTGCACGGGCAGAGCTATGGCTACACCTTC. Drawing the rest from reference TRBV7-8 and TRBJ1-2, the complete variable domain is GAGVSQSPRYKVAKRGQDVALRCDPISGHVSLFWYQQALGQGPEFLTYFQNEAQLDKSGLPSDRFFAERPEGSVSTLKIQRTQQEDSAVYLCASSLHGQSYGYTFGSGTRLTVV.

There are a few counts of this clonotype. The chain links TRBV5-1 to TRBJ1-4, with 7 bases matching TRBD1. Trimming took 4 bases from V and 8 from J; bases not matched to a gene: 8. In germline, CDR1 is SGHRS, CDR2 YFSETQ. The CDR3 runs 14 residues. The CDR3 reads CASSPTGVEEKLFF. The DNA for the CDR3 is TGCGCCAGCAGCCCTACAGGGGTGGAGGAAAAACTGTTTTTT.

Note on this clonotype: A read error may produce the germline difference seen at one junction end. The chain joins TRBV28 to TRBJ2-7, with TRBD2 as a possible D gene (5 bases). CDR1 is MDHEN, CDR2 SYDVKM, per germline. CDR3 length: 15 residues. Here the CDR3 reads CASSSHSASPSTRDF. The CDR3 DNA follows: TGTGCCAGCAGTAGCCACAGTGCCAGTCCCTCCACTAGGGACTTC.

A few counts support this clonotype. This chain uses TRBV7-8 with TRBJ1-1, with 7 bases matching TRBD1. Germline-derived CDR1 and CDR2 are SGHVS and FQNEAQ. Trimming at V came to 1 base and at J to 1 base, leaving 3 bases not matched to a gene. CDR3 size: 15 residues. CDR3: CASSLEGAANTEAFF. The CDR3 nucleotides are TGTGCCAGCAGCTTAGAGGGGGCGGCGAACACTGAAGCTTTCTTT.

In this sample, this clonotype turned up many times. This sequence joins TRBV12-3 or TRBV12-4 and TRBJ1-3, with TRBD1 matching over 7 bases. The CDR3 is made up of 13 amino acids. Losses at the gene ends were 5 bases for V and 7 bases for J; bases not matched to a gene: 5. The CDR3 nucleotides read TGTGCCAGCAGTCGGACAGGTCGGAACACCATATATTTT. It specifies CASSRTGRNTIYF.

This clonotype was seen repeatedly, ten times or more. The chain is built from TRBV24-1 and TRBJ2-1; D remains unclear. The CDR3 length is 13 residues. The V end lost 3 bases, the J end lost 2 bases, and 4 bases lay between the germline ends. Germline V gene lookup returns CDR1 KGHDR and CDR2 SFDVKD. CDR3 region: CATSDATYNEQFF. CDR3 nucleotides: TGTGCCACCAGTGATGCAACCTACAATGAGCAGTTCTTC.

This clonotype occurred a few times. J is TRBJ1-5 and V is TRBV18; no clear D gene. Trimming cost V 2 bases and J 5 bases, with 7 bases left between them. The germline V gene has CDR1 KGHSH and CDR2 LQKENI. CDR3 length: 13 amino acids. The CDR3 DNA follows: TGTGCCAGCTCACCAGGCGGTCATCAGCCCCAGCATTTT. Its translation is CASSPGGHQPQHF.

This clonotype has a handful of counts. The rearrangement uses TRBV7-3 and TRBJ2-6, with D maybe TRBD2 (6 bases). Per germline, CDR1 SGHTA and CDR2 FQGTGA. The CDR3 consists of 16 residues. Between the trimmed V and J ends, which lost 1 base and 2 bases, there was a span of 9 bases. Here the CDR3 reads CASSLIGGAGANVLTF. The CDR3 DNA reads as TGTGCCAGCAGCTTAATCGGAGGGGCTGGGGCCAACGTCCTGACTTTC. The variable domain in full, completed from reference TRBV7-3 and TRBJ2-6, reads GAGVSQTPSNKVTEKGKYVELRCDPISGHTALYWYRQSLGQGPEFLIYFQGTGAADDSGLPNDRFFAVRPEGSVSTLKIQRTERGDSAVYLCASSLIGGAGANVLTFGAGSRLTVL.

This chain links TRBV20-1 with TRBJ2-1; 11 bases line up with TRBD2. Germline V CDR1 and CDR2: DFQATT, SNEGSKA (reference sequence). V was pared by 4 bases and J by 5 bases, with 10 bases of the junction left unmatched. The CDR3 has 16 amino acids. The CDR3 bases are TGCAGTGCTAACCTCCGTAGCGGGAGGGCTAACAATGAGCAGTTCTTC. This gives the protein CSANLRSGRANNEQFF.

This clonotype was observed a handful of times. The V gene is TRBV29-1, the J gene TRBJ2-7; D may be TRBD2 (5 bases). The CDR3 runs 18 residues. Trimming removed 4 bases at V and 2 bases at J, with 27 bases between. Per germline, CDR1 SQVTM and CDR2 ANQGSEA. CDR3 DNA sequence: TGCAGCGTTGTCAGAGACCACGGCCGTGGAGGTCCCCCCTACGAGCAGTACTTC. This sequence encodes CSVVRDHGRGGPPYEQYF.

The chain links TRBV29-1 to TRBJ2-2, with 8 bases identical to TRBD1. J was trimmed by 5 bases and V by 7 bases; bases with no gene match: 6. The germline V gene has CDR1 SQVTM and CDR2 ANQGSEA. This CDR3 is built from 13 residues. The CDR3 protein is CSADRGGTGELFF. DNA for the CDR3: TGCAGCGCCGACAGGGGTGGGACCGGGGAGCTGTTTTTT.

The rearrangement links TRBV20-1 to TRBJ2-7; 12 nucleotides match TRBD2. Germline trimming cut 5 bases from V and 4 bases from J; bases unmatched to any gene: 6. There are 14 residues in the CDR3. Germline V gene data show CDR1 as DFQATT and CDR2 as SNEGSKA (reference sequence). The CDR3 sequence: CSAVTSGGFYEQYF. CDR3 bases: TGCAGTGCTGTCACTAGCGGGGGGTTTTACGAGCAGTACTTC.

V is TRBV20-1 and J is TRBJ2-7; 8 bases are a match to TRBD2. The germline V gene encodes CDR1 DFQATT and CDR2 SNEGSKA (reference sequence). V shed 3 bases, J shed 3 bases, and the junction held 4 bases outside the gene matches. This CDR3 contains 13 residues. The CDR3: CSAREAGVYEQYF. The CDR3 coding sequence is TGCAGTGCTAGGGAAGCGGGAGTCTACGAGCAGTACTTC.